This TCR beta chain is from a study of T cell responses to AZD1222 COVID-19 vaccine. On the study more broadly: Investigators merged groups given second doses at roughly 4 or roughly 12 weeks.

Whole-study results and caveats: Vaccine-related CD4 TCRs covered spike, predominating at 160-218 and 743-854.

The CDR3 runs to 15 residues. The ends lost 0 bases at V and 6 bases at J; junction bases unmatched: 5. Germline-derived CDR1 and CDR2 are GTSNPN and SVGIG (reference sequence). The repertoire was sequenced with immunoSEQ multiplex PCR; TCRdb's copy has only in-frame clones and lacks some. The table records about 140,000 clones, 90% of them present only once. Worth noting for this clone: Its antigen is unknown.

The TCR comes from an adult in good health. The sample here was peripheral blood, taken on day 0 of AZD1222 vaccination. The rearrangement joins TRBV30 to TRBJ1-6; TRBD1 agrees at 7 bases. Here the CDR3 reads CAWSVHRQGNSPLHF. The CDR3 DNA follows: TGTGCCTGGAGTGTACATAGACAGGGTAATTCACCCCTCCACTTT.